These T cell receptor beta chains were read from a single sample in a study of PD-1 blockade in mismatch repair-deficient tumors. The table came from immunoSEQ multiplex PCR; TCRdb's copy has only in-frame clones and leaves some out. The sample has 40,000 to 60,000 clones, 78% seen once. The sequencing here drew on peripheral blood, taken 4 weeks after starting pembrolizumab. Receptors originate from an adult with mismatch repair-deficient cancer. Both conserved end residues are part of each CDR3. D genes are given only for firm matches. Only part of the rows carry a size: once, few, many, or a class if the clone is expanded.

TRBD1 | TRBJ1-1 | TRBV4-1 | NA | CASSQGPDRVNTEAFF | TGCGCCAGCAGCCAAGGGCCGGACAGGGTGAACACTGAAGCTTTCTTT
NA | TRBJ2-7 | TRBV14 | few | CASSQGFGGWEQYF | TGTGCCAGCAGCCAAGGGTTCGGGGGTTGGGAGCAGTACTTC
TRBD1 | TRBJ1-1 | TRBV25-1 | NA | CASSGGRTGGYMNTEAFF | TGTGCCAGCAGTGGGGGCAGGACAGGGGGTTATATGAACACTGAAGCTTTCTTT
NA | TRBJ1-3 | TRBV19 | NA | CASSISRGYGNTIYF | TGTGCCAGTAGTATCTCGAGGGGGTATGGAAACACCATATATTTT
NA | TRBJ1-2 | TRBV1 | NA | CTSSETGGVGYTF | TGCACCAGCAGCGAAACAGGGGGCGTCGGCTACACCTTC
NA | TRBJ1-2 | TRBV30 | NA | CAWKIGGESGYTF | TGTGCCTGGAAGATTGGTGGGGAAAGTGGCTACACCTTC
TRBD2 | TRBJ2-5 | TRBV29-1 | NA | CSATGTSGTIYQETQYF | TGCAGCGCGACCGGGACTAGCGGGACCATCTACCAAGAGACCCAGTACTTC
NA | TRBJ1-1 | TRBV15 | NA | CATSRDLGMNTEAFF | TGTGCCACCAGCAGAGATCTGGGTATGAACACTGAAGCTTTCTTT
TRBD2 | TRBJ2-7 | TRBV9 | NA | CASSVAPSGSSSYEQYF | TGTGCCAGCAGCGTAGCTCCTAGCGGGAGTAGCTCCTACGAGCAGTACTTC
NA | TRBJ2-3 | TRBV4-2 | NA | CASSQDGEITDTQYF | TGTGCCAGCAGCCAAGATGGAGAGATTACAGATACGCAGTATTTT
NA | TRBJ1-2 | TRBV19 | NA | CASSWGRRGGGYTF | TGTGCCAGTAGTTGGGGCAGAAGAGGAGGGGGCTACACCTTC
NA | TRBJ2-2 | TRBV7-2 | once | CASAPSAAYTGELFF | TGTGCCAGCGCCCCCTCCGCCGCGTACACCGGGGAGCTGTTTTTT
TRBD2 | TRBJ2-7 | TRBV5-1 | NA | CASSINRGTSGIPYEQYF | TGCGCCAGCAGCATAAATCGAGGGACTAGCGGGATCCCCTACGAGCAGTACTTC
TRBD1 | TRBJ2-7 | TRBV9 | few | CASSAPRDRGYGLEQYF | TGTGCCAGCAGCGCGCCTAGAGACAGGGGATACGGGTTGGAGCAGTACTTC
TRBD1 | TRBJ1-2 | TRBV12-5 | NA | CASGLPSRDRYGYTF | TGTGCTAGTGGTTTGCCCTCCCGGGACAGATATGGCTACACCTTC
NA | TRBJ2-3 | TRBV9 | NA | CASSVAGGVADTQYF | TGTGCCAGCAGCGTAGCTGGCGGGGTGGCAGATACGCAGTATTTT
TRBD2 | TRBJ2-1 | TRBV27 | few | CASGLPGTSVGEQFF | TGTGCCAGCGGACTACCCGGGACTAGCGTGGGGGAGCAGTTCTTC
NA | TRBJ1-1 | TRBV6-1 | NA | CASSDPPWLNRVGTEAFF | TGTGCCAGCAGTGATCCACCGTGGTTGAACAGGGTGGGCACTGAAGCTTTCTTT
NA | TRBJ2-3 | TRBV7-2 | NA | CASSLGHSTDTQYF | TGTGCCAGCAGCTTAGGCCATAGCACAGATACGCAGTATTTT
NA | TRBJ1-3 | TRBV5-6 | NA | CASSSTGPRNTIYF | TGTGCCAGCAGCTCGACAGGCCCTAGAAACACCATATATTTT
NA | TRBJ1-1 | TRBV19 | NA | CASSTRGNTEAFF | TGTGCCAGTAGTACCCGGGGGAACACTGAAGCTTTCTTT
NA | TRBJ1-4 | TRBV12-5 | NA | CASGSQGLATNEKLFF | TGTGCTAGTGGATCTCAGGGTTTAGCAACTAATGAAAAACTGTTTTTT
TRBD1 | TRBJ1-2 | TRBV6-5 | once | CASSYEGAGGYTF | TGTGCCAGCAGTTACGAGGGGGCGGGGGGCTACACCTTC
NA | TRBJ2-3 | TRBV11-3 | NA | CASSSGLPPVDTQYF | TGTGCCAGCAGCTCGGGACTCCCCCCCGTAGATACGCAGTATTTT
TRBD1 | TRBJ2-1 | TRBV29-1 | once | CSVAQDRGTEQFF | TGCAGCGTTGCCCAGGACAGGGGGACTGAGCAGTTCTTC
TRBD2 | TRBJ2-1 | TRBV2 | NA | CASSFLAGGYNEQFF | TGTGCCAGCTCCTTCCTAGCGGGAGGATACAATGAGCAGTTCTTC
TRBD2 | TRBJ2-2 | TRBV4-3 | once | CASSQEREGPTGELFF | TGCGCCAGCAGCCAAGAGCGGGAGGGCCCAACCGGGGAGCTGTTTTTT
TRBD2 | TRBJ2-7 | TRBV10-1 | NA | CASSQTSGRISEQYF | TGCGCCAGCAGCCAGACTAGCGGGAGGATTAGCGAGCAGTACTTC
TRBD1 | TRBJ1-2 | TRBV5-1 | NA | CASSLEPGTGKGYTF | TGCGCCAGCAGCTTGGAGCCAGGGACAGGGAAGGGCTACACCTTC
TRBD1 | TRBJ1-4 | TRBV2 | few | CASEGASRRGEKLFF | TGTGCCAGCGAGGGGGCGTCAAGACGAGGTGAAAAACTGTTTTTT
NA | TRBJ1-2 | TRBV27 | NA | CASRTQELGYTF | TGTGCCAGCAGGACCCAGGAGCTTGGCTACACCTTC
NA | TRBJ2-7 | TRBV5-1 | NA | CASSMAGASYEQYF | TGCGCCAGCAGCATGGCAGGCGCCTCCTACGAGCAGTACTTC
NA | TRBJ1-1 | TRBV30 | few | CAWTTLNTEAFF | TGTGCCTGGACGACCCTAAACACTGAAGCTTTCTTT
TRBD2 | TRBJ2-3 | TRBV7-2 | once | CASSLSGSGITDTQYF | TGTGCCAGCAGCTTAAGCGGTAGCGGGATCACAGATACGCAGTATTTT
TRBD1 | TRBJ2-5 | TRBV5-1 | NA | CASSFQGASSETQYF | TGCGCCAGCAGCTTCCAGGGGGCATCGTCAGAGACCCAGTACTTC
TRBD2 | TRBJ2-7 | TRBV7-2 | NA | CASSVAGAVYEQYF | TGTGCCAGCAGCGTGGCGGGAGCGGTCTACGAGCAGTACTTC
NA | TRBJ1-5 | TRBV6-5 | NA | CASSDPSQPQHF | TGTGCCAGCAGTGACCCTAGCCAGCCCCAGCATTTT
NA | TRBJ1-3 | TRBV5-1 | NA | CASSLTARTVSSGNTIYF | TGCGCCAGCAGCTTGACCGCGAGGACAGTTTCGAGTGGAAACACCATATATTTT
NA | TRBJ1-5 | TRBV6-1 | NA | CASSPRLGSNQPQHF | TGTGCCAGCAGCCCAAGACTGGGTAGCAATCAGCCCCAGCATTTT
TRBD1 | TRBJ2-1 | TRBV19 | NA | CASSRGQFYEQFF | TGTGCCAGTAGTAGGGGACAGTTCTATGAGCAGTTCTTC
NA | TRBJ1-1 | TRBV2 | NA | CASSESGFTEAFF | TGTGCCAGCAGCGAGTCGGGGTTTACTGAAGCTTTCTTT
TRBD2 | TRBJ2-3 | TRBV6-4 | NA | CASSEEAGAADTQYF | TGTGCCAGCAGTGAGGAGGCGGGAGCGGCAGATACGCAGTATTTT
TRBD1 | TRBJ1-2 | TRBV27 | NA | CASSLKFRDRGPGSYTF | TGTGCCAGCAGTTTAAAGTTCCGAGACAGGGGGCCGGGTAGCTACACCTTC
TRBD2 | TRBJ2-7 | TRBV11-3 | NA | CASSSPTSGSLYEQYF | TGTGCCAGCAGCTCCCCCACTAGCGGGAGTCTCTACGAGCAGTACTTC
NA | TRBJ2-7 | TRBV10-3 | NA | CAIMGSSYEQYF | TGTGCTATCATGGGGTCCTCCTACGAGCAGTACTTC
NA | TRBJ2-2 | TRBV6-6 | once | CASSYSGSVAGELFF | TGTGCCAGCAGTTACTCAGGGTCAGTAGCCGGGGAGCTGTTTTTT
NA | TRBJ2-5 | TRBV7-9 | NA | CASSLGNGLQETQYF | TGTGCCAGCAGCTTAGGAAACGGCTTACAAGAGACCCAGTACTTC
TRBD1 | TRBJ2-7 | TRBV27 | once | CASSMRDRASYEQYF | TGTGCCAGCAGTATGCGCGACAGGGCAAGTTACGAGCAGTACTTC
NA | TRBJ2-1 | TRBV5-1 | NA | CASSLARAPNEQFF | TGCGCCAGCAGCTTGGCCAGGGCTCCCAATGAGCAGTTCTTC
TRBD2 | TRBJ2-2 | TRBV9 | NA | CASSVVLPTSGYTGELFF | TGTGCCAGCAGCGTAGTCCTCCCAACTAGCGGATACACCGGGGAGCTGTTTTTT
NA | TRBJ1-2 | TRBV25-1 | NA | CASSDSQGRGYGYTF | TGTGCCAGCAGTGATAGTCAAGGAAGAGGCTATGGCTACACCTTC
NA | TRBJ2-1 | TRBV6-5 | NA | CASSGRGDEQFF | TGTGCCAGCAGCGGCCGGGGAGATGAGCAGTTCTTC
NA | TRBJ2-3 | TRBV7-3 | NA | CASSYDTDTQYF | TGTGCCAGCAGCTACGACACAGATACGCAGTATTTT
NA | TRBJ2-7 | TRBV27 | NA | CASSLSSYEQYF | TGTGCCAGCAGTCTCAGCTCCTACGAGCAGTACTTC
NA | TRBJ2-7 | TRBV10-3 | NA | CAISGDSSSYEQYF | TGTGCCATCAGTGGAGACAGCAGCTCCTACGAGCAGTACTTC